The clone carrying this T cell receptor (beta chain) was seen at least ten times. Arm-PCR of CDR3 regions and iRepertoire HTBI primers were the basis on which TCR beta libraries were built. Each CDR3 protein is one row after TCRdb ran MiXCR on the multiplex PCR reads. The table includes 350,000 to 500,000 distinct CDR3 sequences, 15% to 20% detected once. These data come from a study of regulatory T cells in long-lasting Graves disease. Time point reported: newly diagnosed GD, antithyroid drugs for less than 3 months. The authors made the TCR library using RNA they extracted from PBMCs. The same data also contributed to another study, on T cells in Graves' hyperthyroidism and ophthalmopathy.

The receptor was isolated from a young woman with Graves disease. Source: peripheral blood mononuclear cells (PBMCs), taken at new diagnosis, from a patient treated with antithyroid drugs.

The CDR3: CASSEGLAGINEQYF. The CDR3 DNA follows: TGTGCCAGCAGTGAAGGACTAGCGGGAATCAACGAGCAGTACTTC. The chain recombines TRBV6-1 with TRBJ2-7, with 11 bases that match TRBD2. Germline CDR1 and CDR2: MNHNS and SASEGT. This CDR3 contains 15 residues. Trimming took 1 base from V and 5 from J; bases not matched to a gene: 4.